One TCR beta chain is described in this entry. The protocol was immunoSEQ multiplex PCR, while the TCRdb copy is restricted to in-frame clones and leaves out a portion. Here the sample spans some 130,000 clones, 85% to 95% being singletons. V shed 7 bases and J shed 10 bases, with 22 bases lying between them. The CDR3 is 14 residues long. In germline, CDR1 is MDHEN, CDR2 SYDVKM. The data were taken from a study of T cell responses to AZD1222 COVID-19 vaccine. The source material was peripheral blood, sampled on day 0 of AZD1222 vaccination. The clonotype comes from an adult in good health. This chain connects TRBV28 to TRBJ1-1; unclear D gene. This CDR3 is CASTVPRAAHLAFF. The CDR3 DNA sequence: TGTGCCAGCACCGTTCCACGGGCGGCTCATTTAGCTTTCTTT. Using reference TRBV28 and TRBJ1-1 for the parts outside the CDR3, the full variable domain is DVKVTQSSRYLVKRTGEKVFLECVQDMDHENMFWYRQDPGLGLRLIYFSYDVKMKEKGDIPEGYSVSREKKERFSLILESASTNQTSMYLCASTVPRAAHLAFFGQGTRLTVV.